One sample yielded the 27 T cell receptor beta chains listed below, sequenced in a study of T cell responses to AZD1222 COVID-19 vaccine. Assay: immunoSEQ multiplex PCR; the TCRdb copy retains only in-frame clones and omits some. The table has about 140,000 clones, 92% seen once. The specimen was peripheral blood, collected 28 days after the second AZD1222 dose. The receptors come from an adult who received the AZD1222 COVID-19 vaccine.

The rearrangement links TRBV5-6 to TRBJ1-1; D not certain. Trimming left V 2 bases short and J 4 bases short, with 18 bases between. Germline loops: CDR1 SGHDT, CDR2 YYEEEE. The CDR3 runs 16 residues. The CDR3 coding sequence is TGTGCCAGCAGCTTTTCACCGACTCCCAAGGGCACTGAAGCTTTCTTT. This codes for CASSFSPTPKGTEAFF.

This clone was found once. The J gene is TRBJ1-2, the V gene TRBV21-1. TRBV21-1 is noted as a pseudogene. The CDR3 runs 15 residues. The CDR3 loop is CASSSGVVCDYGYTF. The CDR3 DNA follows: TGTGCCAGCAGCAGCGGGGTAGTCTGTGACTATGGCTACACCTTC.

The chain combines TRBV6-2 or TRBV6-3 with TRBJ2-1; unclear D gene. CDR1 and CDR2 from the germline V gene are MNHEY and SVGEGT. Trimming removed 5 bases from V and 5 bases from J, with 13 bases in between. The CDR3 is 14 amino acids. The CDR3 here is CASSGLYPDNEQFF. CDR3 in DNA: TGTGCCAGCAGTGGGCTATACCCGGACAATGAGCAGTTCTTC.

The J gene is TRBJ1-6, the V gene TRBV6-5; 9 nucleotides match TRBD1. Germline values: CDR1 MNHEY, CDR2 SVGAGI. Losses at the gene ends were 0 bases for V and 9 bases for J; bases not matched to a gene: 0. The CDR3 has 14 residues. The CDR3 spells CASSYSDRGSPLHF. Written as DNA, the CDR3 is TGTGCCAGCAGTTACTCGGACAGGGGTTCACCCCTCCACTTT.

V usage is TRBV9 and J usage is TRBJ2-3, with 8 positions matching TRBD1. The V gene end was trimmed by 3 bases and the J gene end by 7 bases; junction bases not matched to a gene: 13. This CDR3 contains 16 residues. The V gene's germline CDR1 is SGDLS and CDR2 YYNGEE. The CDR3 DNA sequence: TGTGCCAGCAGCGAAAAGACAGGGGCCCTTTCTAATACGCAGTATTTT. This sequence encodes CASSEKTGALSNTQYF.

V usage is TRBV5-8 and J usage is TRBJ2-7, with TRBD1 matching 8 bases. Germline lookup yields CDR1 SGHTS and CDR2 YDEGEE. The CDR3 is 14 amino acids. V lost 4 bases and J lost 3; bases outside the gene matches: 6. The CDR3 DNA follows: TGTGCCAGCAGCCAACCGGACAGGGACTACGAGCAGTACTTC. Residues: CASSQPDRDYEQYF.

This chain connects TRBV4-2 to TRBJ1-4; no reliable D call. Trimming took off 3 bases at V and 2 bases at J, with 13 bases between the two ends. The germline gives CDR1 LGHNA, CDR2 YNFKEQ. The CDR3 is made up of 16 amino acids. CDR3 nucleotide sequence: TGTGCCAGCAGCCAGGTCCTCGCGGGGACTAATGAAAAACTGTTTTTT. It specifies CASSQVLAGTNEKLFF.

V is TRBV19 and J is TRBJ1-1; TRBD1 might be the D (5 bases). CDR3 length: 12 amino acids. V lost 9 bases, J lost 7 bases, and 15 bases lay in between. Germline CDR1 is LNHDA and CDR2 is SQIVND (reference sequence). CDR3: CASGAPWGEAFF. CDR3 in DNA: TGTGCCAGCGGGGCCCCCTGGGGTGAAGCTTTCTTT. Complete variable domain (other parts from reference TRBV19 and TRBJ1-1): DGGITQSPKYLFRKEGQNVTLSCEQNLNHDAMYWYRQDPGQGLRLIYYSQIVNDFQKGDIAEGYSVSREKKESFPLTVTSAQKNPTAFYLCASGAPWGEAFFGQGTRLTVV.

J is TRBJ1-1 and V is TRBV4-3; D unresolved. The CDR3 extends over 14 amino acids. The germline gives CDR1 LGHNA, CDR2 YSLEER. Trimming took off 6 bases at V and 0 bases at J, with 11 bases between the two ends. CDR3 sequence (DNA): TGCGCCAGCAGGAGAGAATACATGAACACTGAAGCTTTCTTT. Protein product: CASRREYMNTEAFF.

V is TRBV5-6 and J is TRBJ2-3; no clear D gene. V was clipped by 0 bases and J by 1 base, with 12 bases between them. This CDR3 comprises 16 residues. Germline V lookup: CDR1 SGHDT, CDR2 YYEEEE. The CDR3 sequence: CASSLVATLRTDTQYF. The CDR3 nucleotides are TGTGCCAGCAGCTTGGTGGCTACTCTCCGCACAGATACGCAGTATTTT.

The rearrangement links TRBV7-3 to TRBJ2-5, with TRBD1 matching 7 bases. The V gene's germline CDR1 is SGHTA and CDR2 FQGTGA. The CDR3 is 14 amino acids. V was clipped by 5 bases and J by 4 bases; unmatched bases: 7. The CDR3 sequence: CASSPGQRGETQYF. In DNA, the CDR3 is TGTGCCAGCAGCCCGGGACAGCGAGGAGAGACCCAGTACTTC.

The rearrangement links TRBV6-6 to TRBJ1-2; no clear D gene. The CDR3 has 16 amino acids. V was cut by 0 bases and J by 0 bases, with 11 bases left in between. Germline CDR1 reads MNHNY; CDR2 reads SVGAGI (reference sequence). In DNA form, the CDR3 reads TGTGCCAGCAGTTACTCGACGGGATATACTAACTATGGCTACACCTTC. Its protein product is CASSYSTGYTNYGYTF.

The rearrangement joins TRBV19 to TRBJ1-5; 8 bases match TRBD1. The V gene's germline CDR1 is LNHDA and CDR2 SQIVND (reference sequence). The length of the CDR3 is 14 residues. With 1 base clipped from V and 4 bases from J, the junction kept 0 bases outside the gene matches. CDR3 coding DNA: TGTGCCAGTAGTATAGGACAGGGGAATCAGCCCCAGCATTTT. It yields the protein CASSIGQGNQPQHF.

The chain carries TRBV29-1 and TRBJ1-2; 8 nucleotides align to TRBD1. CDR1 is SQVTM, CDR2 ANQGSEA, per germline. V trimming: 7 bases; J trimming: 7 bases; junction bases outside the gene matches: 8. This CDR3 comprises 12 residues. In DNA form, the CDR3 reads TGCAGCGCGGCCGGACAGGGACTTGGCTACACCTTC. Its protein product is CSAAGQGLGYTF.

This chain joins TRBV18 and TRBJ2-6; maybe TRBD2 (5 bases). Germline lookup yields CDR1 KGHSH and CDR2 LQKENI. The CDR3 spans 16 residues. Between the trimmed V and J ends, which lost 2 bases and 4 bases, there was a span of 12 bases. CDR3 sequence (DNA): TGTGCCAGCTCACCAGCAGCGGAGGAAGGGGCCAACGTCCTGACTTTC. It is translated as CASSPAAEEGANVLTF. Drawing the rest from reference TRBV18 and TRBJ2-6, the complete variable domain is NAGVMQNPRHLVRRRGQEARLRCSPMKGHSHVYWYRQLPEEGLKFMVYLQKENIIDESGMPKERFSAEFPKEGPSILRIQQVVRGDSAAYFCASSPAAEEGANVLTFGAGSRLTVL.

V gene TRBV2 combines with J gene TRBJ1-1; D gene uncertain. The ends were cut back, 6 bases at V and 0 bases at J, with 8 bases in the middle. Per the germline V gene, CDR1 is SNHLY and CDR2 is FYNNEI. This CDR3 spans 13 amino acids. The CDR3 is CASRPWVNTEAFF. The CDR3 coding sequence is TGTGCCAGCAGGCCTTGGGTGAACACTGAAGCTTTCTTT. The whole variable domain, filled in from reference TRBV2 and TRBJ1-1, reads EPEVTQTPSHQVTQMGQEVILRCVPISNHLYFYWYRQILGQKVEFLVSFYNNEISEKSEIFDDQFSVERPDGSNFTLKIRSTKLEDSAMYFCASRPWVNTEAFFGQGTRLTVV.

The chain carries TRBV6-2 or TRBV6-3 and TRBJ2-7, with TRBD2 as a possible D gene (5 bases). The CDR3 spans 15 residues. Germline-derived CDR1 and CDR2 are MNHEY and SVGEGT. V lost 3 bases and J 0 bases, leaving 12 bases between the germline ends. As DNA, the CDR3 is TGTGCCAGCAGTTATCCCGCCGGGGTCTCCTACGAGCAGTACTTC. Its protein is CASSYPAGVSYEQYF.

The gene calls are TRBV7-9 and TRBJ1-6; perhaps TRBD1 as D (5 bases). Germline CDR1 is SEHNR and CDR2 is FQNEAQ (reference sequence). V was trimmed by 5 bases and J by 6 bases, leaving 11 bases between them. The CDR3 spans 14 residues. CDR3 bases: TGTGCCAGCAGCCGCACGGACACTAATTCACCCCTCCACTTT. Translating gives CASSRTDTNSPLHF.

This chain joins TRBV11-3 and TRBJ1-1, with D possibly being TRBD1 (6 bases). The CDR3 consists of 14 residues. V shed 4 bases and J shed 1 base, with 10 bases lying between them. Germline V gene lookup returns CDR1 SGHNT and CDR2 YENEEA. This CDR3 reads CASSSRGPNTEAFF. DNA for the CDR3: TGTGCCAGCAGCTCCCGGGGGCCGAACACTGAAGCTTTCTTT.

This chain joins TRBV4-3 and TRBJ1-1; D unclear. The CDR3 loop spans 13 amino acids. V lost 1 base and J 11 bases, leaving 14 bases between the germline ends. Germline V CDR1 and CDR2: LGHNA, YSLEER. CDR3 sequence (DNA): TGCGCCAGCAGCCAAGCCGGGGAAGTCCGGGCTTTCTTT. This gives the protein CASSQAGEVRAFF.

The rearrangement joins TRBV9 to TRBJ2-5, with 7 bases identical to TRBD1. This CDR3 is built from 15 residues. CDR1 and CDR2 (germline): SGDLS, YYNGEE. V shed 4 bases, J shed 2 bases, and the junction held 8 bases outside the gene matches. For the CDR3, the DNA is TGTGCCAGCAGCCCGACGGACAGGCTACAAGAGACCCAGTACTTC. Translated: CASSPTDRLQETQYF.

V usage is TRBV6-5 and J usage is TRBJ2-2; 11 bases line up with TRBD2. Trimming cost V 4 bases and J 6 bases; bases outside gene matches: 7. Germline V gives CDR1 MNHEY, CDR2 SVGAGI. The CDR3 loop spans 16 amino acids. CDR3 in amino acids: CASSLAGGMGAGELFF. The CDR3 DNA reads TGTGCCAGCAGTTTAGCGGGAGGGATGGGAGCCGGGGAGCTGTTTTTT.

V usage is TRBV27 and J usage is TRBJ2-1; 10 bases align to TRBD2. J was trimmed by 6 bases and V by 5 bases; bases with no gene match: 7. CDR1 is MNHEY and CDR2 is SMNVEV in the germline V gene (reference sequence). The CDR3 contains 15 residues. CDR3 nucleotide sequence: TGTGCCAGCAGTCTACTAGCGGGGTCTCTCAATGAGCAGTTCTTC. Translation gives CASSLLAGSLNEQFF.

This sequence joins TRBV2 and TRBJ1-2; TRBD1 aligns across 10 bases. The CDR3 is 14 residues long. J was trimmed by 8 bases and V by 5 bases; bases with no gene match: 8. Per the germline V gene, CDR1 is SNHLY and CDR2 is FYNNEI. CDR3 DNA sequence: TGTGCCAGCAGTCTTACCGGACAGGGGGGCGGCTACACCTTC. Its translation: CASSLTGQGGGYTF.

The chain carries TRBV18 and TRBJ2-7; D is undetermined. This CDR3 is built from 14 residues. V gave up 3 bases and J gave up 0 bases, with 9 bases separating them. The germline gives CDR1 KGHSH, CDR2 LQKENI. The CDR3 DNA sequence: TGTGCCAGCTCACCTTACACCACCTCCTACGAGCAGTACTTC. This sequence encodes CASSPYTTSYEQYF.

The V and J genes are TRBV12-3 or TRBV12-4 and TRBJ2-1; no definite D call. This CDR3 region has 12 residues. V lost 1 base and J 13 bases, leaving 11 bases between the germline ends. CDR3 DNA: TGTGCCAGCAGTTTAGTCCGGAATGTCCAGTTCTTC. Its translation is CASSLVRNVQFF.

CDR3 bases: TGTGCCAGCAGTAAGCGACAGGACACTGAAGCTTTCTTT. This sequence encodes CASSKRQDTEAFF. The rearrangement joins TRBV12-3 or TRBV12-4 to TRBJ1-1; D possibly corresponds to TRBD1 (6 bases). V lost 5 bases and J lost 3, with 10 bases in between. The length of the CDR3 is 13 residues.